Listed here is a single T cell receptor beta chain. Profiling relied on immunoSEQ multiplex PCR, and the TCRdb table lists in-frame clones only, not all of them. The sample consists of 100,000 to 150,000 clones, more than 75% of them appearing once. This CDR3 is built from 15 residues. V was clipped by 6 bases and J by 6 bases, with 21 bases between them. The germline V gene encodes CDR1 MNHEY and CDR2 SVGAGI. These data originate in a study of T cell responses to AZD1222 COVID-19 vaccine. The sequence derives from an adult who received the AZD1222 COVID-19 vaccine. Sequenced here: peripheral blood, sampled 28 days after the second AZD1222 dose. The gene calls are TRBV6-5 and TRBJ2-7; D gene unclear. CDR3 bases: TGTGCCAGCAGACCTCAGGCAGAGGCTGTGGGCGAGCAGTACTTC. It codes for CASRPQAEAVGEQYF.